The 22 T cell receptor beta chains listed next were all sequenced from one sample in a study of shared clonotypes between healthy human individuals. This table comes from immunoSEQ multiplex PCR, and its TCRdb copy is limited to in-frame clones, with some not included. The sample consists of just over 2,000,000 clones, 85% to 95% of them appearing once. Sequenced material: naive CD4+ T cells sorted from blood. Subset in this sample: CD45RA+ positively selected. The source is a man younger than 30 in good health.

The chain employs TRBV6-6 and TRBJ2-3; tentative D call: TRBD2 (6 bases). CDR3 length: 15 residues. Trimming took off 4 bases at V and 5 bases at J, with 16 bases between the two ends. Germline CDR1 and CDR2: MNHNY and SVGAGI (reference sequence). CDR3 in amino acids: CASSWKVQGLDTQYF. The CDR3 DNA follows: TGTGCCAGCAGTTGGAAGGTGCAGGGACTAGATACGCAGTATTTT.

This rearrangement joins TRBV6-5 to TRBJ2-1, with 8 bases identical to TRBD1. Germline V CDR1 and CDR2: MNHEY, SVGAGI. Trimming cost V 2 bases and J 8 bases; bases outside gene matches: 8. This CDR3 is built from 15 residues. In nucleotides, the CDR3 is TGTGCCAGCAGTTACACGGCAGGGGGCCGCGATGAGCAGTTCTTC. Its protein product is CASSYTAGGRDEQFF.

V usage is TRBV27 and J usage is TRBJ1-1; D not certain. Germline V gene lookup returns CDR1 MNHEY and CDR2 SMNVEV (reference sequence). Between the trimmed V and J ends, which lost 8 bases and 1 base, there was a span of 11 bases. There are 13 residues in the CDR3. The CDR3 here is CASGLLENTEAFF. CDR3 coding DNA: TGTGCCAGCGGCCTGTTGGAGAACACTGAAGCTTTCTTT.

This chain uses TRBV6-4 with TRBJ2-6; no reliable D call. The CDR3 loop spans 14 amino acids. The germline V gene encodes CDR1 MRHNA and CDR2 SNTAGT. The ends were cut back, 5 bases at V and 4 bases at J, with 9 bases in the middle. CDR3 coding DNA: TGTGCCAGCAGTACCTTTCAGGGGGCCAACGTCCTGACTTTC. Amino acid sequence: CASSTFQGANVLTF.

V is TRBV19 and J is TRBJ1-1, with a weak D call TRBD1 (5 bases). This CDR3 comprises 13 residues. Germline V gene data show CDR1 as LNHDA and CDR2 as SQIVND (reference sequence). V gave up 5 bases and J gave up 6 bases, with 13 bases separating them. CDR3 protein: CASSAGLQAEAFF. CDR3 in DNA: TGTGCCAGTAGTGCGGGGCTACAGGCTGAAGCTTTCTTT.

This clone has only one observation. The genes are TRBV2 and TRBJ2-2; tentative D call: TRBD2 (6 bases). V lost 3 bases and J 6 bases, leaving 14 bases between the germline ends. CDR3 length equals 15 residues. In germline, CDR1 is SNHLY, CDR2 FYNNEI. CDR3 amino acids: CASSEEGGTAGELFF. The CDR3 bases are TGTGCCAGCAGTGAGGAGGGCGGAACGGCCGGGGAGCTGTTTTTT.

This clone was picked up one time. V gene TRBV6-1 combines with J gene TRBJ1-5; TRBD1 is a possible D gene (5 bases). V was pared by 7 bases and J by 2 bases, with 12 bases between. This CDR3 contains 14 residues. Germline-derived CDR1 and CDR2 are MNHNS and SASEGT. The CDR3, as DNA: TGTGCCAGCACTGGGACGCTGGGCAATCAGCCCCAGCATTTT. Its translation is CASTGTLGNQPQHF.

This clone was recorded only once. CDR3 bases: TGTGCCAGCAGTTACTCGTTTAACATGGCCGGGGAGCTGTTTTTT. It codes for CASSYSFNMAGELFF. The chain recombines TRBV6-5 with TRBJ2-2; D remains ambiguous. V shed 0 bases and J shed 6 bases, with 11 bases lying between them. The CDR3 is 15 residues long. Germline V gene sequence: CDR1 MNHEY, CDR2 SVGAGI.

This chain joins TRBV6-6 and TRBJ2-7, with TRBD2 matching over 13 bases. CDR1 is MNHNY and CDR2 is SVGAGI in the germline V gene (reference sequence). This CDR3 contains 16 residues. Trimming took 5 bases from V and 6 from J; bases not matched to a gene: 10. Here the CDR3 reads CASSLTGLAGFVEQYF. The DNA of the CDR3 is TGTGCCAGCAGTCTGACGGGACTAGCGGGATTCGTCGAGCAGTACTTC.

The rearrangement joins TRBV5-6 to TRBJ2-5; TRBD2 might be the D (6 bases). Germline V gene sequence: CDR1 SGHDT, CDR2 YYEEEE. The length of the CDR3 is 14 residues. V was trimmed by 3 bases and J by 1 base, leaving 10 bases between them. The CDR3 protein is CASSSPGVQETQYF. The CDR3 DNA sequence: TGTGCCAGCAGCTCTCCGGGGGTCCAAGAGACCCAGTACTTC.

V is TRBV2 and J is TRBJ2-5; no definite D call. V was trimmed by 3 bases and J by 1 base, leaving 9 bases between them. The germline CDR1 and CDR2 sequences are SNHLY and FYNNEI. The CDR3 runs to 14 residues. CDR3 sequence reads: CASSDWGSQETQYF. CDR3 DNA: TGTGCCAGCAGTGATTGGGGTTCCCAAGAGACCCAGTACTTC.

The rearrangement uses TRBV6-1 and TRBJ2-1; D unclear. Between the trimmed V and J ends, which lost 0 bases and 3 bases, there was a span of 6 bases. The CDR3 spans 14 residues. In germline, CDR1 is MNHNS, CDR2 SASEGT. The CDR3 DNA reads as TGTGCCAGCAGTGAAGCGCACTACTACAATGAGCAGTTCTTC. Translation gives CASSEAHYYNEQFF.

CDR3 in amino acids: CASSLGSAPSTYEQYF. The CDR3 coding sequence is TGTGCCAGCAGCTTAGGTTCCGCCCCGTCCACCTACGAGCAGTACTTC. The genes are TRBV7-2 and TRBJ2-7; D remains ambiguous. CDR1 is SGHTA and CDR2 is FQGNSA in the germline V gene. Trimming stripped 1 base from V and 2 bases from J, with 15 bases between. The CDR3 spans 16 residues.

The chain uses TRBV10-1 and TRBJ1-1; the D is unclear. V shed 4 bases and J shed 6 bases, with 12 bases lying between them. Germline CDR1 and CDR2: WNHNN and SYGVQD (reference sequence). CDR3 size: 13 residues. The CDR3 DNA sequence: TGCGCCAGCAGTGTAGACGGTCGAGCTGAAGCTTTCTTT. Residues: CASSVDGRAEAFF.

CDR3 region: CASSQGTGFGETQYF. CDR3 sequence (DNA): TGCGCCAGCAGCCAAGGTACAGGGTTTGGGGAGACCCAGTACTTC. The chain recombines TRBV4-3 with TRBJ2-5, with D perhaps TRBD1 (6 bases). Germline V gene lookup returns CDR1 LGHNA and CDR2 YSLEER. There are 15 residues in the CDR3. The V and J ends lost 1 base and 5 bases respectively, with 14 bases between them.

The chain is built from TRBV2 and TRBJ1-5, with D possibly TRBD1 on 5 matching bases. Trimming cost V 2 bases and J 6 bases, with 5 bases left between them. The CDR3 totals 12 residues. CDR1 SNHLY and CDR2 FYNNEI come from the germline V gene. In nucleotides, the CDR3 is TGTGCCAGCAGTGAAAGGGGTCAGCCCCAGCATTTT. Protein sequence: CASSERGQPQHF.

The chain combines TRBV27 with TRBJ2-6, with D uncertain. V shed 5 bases and J shed 0 bases, with 5 bases lying between them. In germline, CDR1 is MNHEY, CDR2 SMNVEV (reference sequence). The CDR3 contains 14 residues. CDR3 in DNA: TGTGCCAGCAGTCTCGTCTCTGGGGCCAACGTCCTGACTTTC. Translation: CASSLVSGANVLTF.

The gene calls are TRBV7-6 and TRBJ2-7; 11 nucleotides agree with TRBD2. Trimming cost V 4 bases and J 3 bases; bases outside gene matches: 5. Germline values: CDR1 SGHVS, CDR2 FNYEAQ. The length of the CDR3 is 15 residues. The CDR3 spells CASSSGLAGIYEQYF. The CDR3 nucleotides read TGTGCCAGCAGCTCCGGACTAGCGGGTATCTACGAGCAGTACTTC.

About this clone itself: Different DNA sequences within this sample yield the same CDR3. This chain uses TRBV18 with TRBJ2-7, with D possibly being TRBD1 (7 bases). The CDR3 is 12 amino acids. The V end lost 6 bases, the J end lost 6 bases, and 12 bases lay between the germline ends. Germline loops: CDR1 KGHSH, CDR2 LQKENI. The CDR3 region has the DNA TGTGCCAGCTCCCCAGGGGGGAGCGAGCAGTACTTC. Its translation: CASSPGGSEQYF.

The V gene is TRBV5-6, the J gene TRBJ1-2, with D possibly matching TRBD1 (5 bases). The V end lost 1 base, the J end lost 6 bases, and 13 bases lay between the germline ends. CDR1 is SGHDT and CDR2 is YYEEEE in the germline V gene. The CDR3 extends over 14 amino acids. The CDR3 protein is CASSLQGPAHGYTF. CDR3 DNA sequence: TGTGCCAGCAGCTTGCAGGGACCGGCCCATGGCTACACCTTC.

V gene TRBV5-6 combines with J gene TRBJ1-6; 11 bases align to TRBD1. The CDR3 has 15 amino acids. Losses at the gene ends were 4 bases for V and 14 bases for J; bases not matched to a gene: 11. CDR1 SGHDT and CDR2 YYEEEE come from the germline V gene. This chain's CDR3 is CASSPLGTGGITLHF. The CDR3 nucleotides are TGTGCCAGCAGCCCACTCGGGACAGGGGGAATCACCCTCCACTTT.

V and J are TRBV5-6 and TRBJ2-6; the D gene is possibly TRBD1 (6 bases). There are 15 residues in the CDR3. V was clipped by 2 bases and J by 4 bases, with 10 bases between them. Germline assignment: CDR1 SGHDT and CDR2 YYEEEE. The CDR3 DNA reads TGTGCCAGCAGCTTTTCAGGGGTCGGGGCCAACGTCCTGACTTTC. It translates to CASSFSGVGANVLTF.